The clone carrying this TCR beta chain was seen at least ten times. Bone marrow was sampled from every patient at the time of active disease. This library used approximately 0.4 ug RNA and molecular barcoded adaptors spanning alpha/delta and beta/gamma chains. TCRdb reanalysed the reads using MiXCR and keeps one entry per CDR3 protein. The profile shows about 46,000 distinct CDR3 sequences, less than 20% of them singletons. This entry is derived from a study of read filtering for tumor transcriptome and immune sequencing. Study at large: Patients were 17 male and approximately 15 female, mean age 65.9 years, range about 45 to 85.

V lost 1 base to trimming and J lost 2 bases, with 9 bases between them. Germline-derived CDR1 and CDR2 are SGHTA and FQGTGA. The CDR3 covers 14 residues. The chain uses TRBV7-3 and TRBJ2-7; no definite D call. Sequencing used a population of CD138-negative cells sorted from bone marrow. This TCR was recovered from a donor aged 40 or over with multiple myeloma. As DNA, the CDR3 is TGTGCCAGCAGCTTAATGGGCGGAACCTACGAGCAGTACTTC. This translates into CASSLMGGTYEQYF.